This T cell receptor beta chain was sequenced for a study of memory CD4+ T cells and cytomegalovirus serostatus. General study findings and limits: Median bootstrapped AUC for CMV status was about 0.94 originally, just under 0.93 US-trained.

Repertoires were generated with immunoSEQ multiplex PCR, while TCRdb's copy carries only in-frame clones and drops some. Of 40,000 to 45,000 clones in the sample, roughly 77% are singletons; the top ten hold about 0.79%. Deletions cut 3 bases from V and 5 bases from J, with 14 bases between. The CDR3 covers 14 residues. Looked up from germline, CDR1 is SGHNT and CDR2 is YYREEE (reference sequence). Of note for this clone: What it binds is not known.

The sort gate was single viable CD3+CD4+CD8-CD45RO+ cells for memory CD4+ T cells. The source is an adult in good health and CMV-seronegative. The chain combines TRBV5-4 with TRBJ2-5; a possible D gene is TRBD2 (6 bases). The source material was memory CD4+ T cells from blood. The CDR3 here is CASSSLGGRETQYF. CDR3 sequence (DNA): TGTGCCAGCAGCTCCCTCGGGGGACGGGAGACCCAGTACTTC.